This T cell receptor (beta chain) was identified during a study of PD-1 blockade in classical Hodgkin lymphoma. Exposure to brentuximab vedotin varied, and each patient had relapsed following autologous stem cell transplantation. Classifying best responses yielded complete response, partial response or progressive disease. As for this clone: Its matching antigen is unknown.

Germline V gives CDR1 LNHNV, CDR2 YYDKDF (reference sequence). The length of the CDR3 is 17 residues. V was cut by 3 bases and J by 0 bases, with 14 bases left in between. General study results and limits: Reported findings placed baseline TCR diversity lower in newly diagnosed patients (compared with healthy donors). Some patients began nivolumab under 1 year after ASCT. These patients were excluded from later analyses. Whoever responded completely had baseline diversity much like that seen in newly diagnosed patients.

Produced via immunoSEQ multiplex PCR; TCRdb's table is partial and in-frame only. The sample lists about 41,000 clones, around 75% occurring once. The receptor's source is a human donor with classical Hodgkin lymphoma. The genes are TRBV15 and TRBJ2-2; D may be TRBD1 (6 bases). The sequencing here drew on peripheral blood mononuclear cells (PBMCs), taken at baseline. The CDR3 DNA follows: TGTGCCACCAGCAGGCCAGGGGTAGGCTCGAACACCGGGGAGCTGTTTTTT. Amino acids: CATSRPGVGSNTGELFF.